Listed below are T cell receptor beta chains from one sample, sequenced in a study of T cells in localized non-small cell lung cancer. Assay: immunoSEQ multiplex PCR; the TCRdb copy retains only in-frame clones and omits some. Of around 1,200 clones listed, approximately 30% are singletons. The source material was normal lung tissue next to the tumor, sampled before any cancer treatment. The receptors shown here come from a male donor at least 60 years old with stage II squamous cell lung carcinoma. CDR3s leave out the opening cysteine and the closing phenylalanine or tryptophan. Size tells how often a clone was seen (once, few, many) or the class of an expanded clone, and some rows leave it out.

ASSSTTGGLTGELF	.	TRBV5-1	TRBJ2-2
ASSPWTGEAPLH	.	TRBV14	TRBJ1-6
ASSFARTGGIGYT	medium-sized	TRBV11-3	TRBJ1-2
ASGPLATVTDTQY	.	TRBV12-5	TRBJ2-3
ASSPPAGARDTQY	.	TRBV18	TRBJ2-3
ASGKSGTSGGHEQF	few	TRBV6-8	TRBJ2-1
ASGADQETQY	.	TRBV6-8	TRBJ2-5
ASSVPGQGSEAF	medium-sized	TRBV9	TRBJ1-1
ASSASGGLVYNEQF	.	TRBV9	TRBJ2-1
ASSEGADTDTQY	few	TRBV6-1	TRBJ2-3
ASSTAEETQY	once	TRBV19	TRBJ2-5
ASSMVAATDTQY	.	TRBV19	TRBJ2-3
ASSRWIGTVGSGNTIY	medium-sized	TRBV11-3	TRBJ1-3
ASSQVQEDYNEQF	large	TRBV11-3	TRBJ2-1
ASSPSYEQY	few	TRBV14	TRBJ2-7
AISEGQGNYGYT	.	TRBV6-1	TRBJ1-2
ASSRGGTTTDTQY	.	TRBV14	TRBJ2-3
ASSTAQAATNEKLF	large	TRBV19	TRBJ1-4
ASSSTGGDGYT	.	TRBV19	TRBJ1-2
ASSVTGGSPSGNTIY	few	TRBV9	TRBJ1-3
ASSIALLGPQH	.	TRBV19	TRBJ1-5
ASRGLSGYGYT	.	TRBV28	TRBJ1-2
ASLDRDKTRELF	medium-sized	TRBV11-3	TRBJ2-2
ASSLDRSNQPQH	.	TRBV5-1	TRBJ1-5
ASSSDRVGQETQY	few	TRBV5-1	TRBJ2-5
ASSWIAGADEQF	.	TRBV18	TRBJ2-1
ASSEQSNQETQY	.	TRBV5-1	TRBJ2-5
ASKREGGLEAF	.	TRBV6-8	TRBJ1-1
ASSYSPSSHEQY	medium-sized	TRBV6-8	TRBJ2-7
ASSLTPNSNQPQH	.	TRBV11-3	TRBJ1-5
AASGQTNTGELF	.	TRBV10-2	TRBJ2-2
ASSSGDRVKGYT	few	TRBV11-3	TRBJ1-2
ASSEHGQGITEAF	few	TRBV11-3	TRBJ1-1
ASSLPYRWGTGELF	few	TRBV7-5	TRBJ2-2
ASSLAERGTQY	medium-sized	TRBV7-1	TRBJ2-3
ASSPTDDQPQH	medium-sized	TRBV7-2	TRBJ1-5
ASSPLGGDTQY	.	TRBV18	TRBJ2-3
ASGAGTSIRAEQF	.	TRBV12-5	TRBJ2-1
ASSRTGEGYT	few	TRBV25-1	TRBJ1-2
ASKSSGNTIY	few	TRBV6-4	TRBJ1-3
ASSVGGGTYNEQF	.	TRBV9	TRBJ2-1
ASSPGQGAEAF	.	TRBV6-8	TRBJ1-1
ASSRNGLAQETQY	.	TRBV11-3	TRBJ2-5
ASRSTQREETQY	.	TRBV14	TRBJ2-5
ASSPDRDRDTEAF	large	TRBV18	TRBJ1-1
ASIQTELPFYGYT	medium-sized	TRBV6-8	TRBJ1-2
ASSQGSGGAFYNEQF	.	TRBV14	TRBJ2-1
ASRGVGGAASYNEQF	.	TRBV6-8	TRBJ2-1
ASSQTGFGNTIY	.	TRBV6-8	TRBJ1-3
ASSLTGAREKLF	.	TRBV5-1	TRBJ1-4
ASSLSTGGRGYT	few	TRBV5-1	TRBJ1-2
ASSGISGRYEQY	.	TRBV9	TRBJ2-7
ASSMLGLGSEQY	large	TRBV19	TRBJ2-7
ASSSQGGGRETQY	medium-sized	TRBV11-3	TRBJ2-5
ASSQDPTGGATDTQY	medium-sized	TRBV4-1	TRBJ2-3
AISETGQPSPLH	.	TRBV10-3	TRBJ1-6
ASSPDRNLGYT	once	TRBV18	TRBJ1-2
ASSLTGTGGREKTQY	large	TRBV11-3	TRBJ2-5
ASSWAIAGASYNEQF	few	TRBV11-3	TRBJ2-1
ASSSGTVNTGELF	.	TRBV5-1	TRBJ2-2